Listed below are T cell receptor beta chains from one sample, sequenced in a study of CD8 T cells in ankylosing spondylitis. TCRdb re-derived calls from the 5' RACE reads in MiXCR, one entry per CDR3 protein. The sample holds hundreds of thousands of distinct CDR3 sequences, 15% to 20% seen once. The specimen was blood, either unsorted or a sorted T cell fraction (not recorded which). These receptors all come from a male donor with ankylosing spondylitis. Each CDR3 is given with its conserved first and last residue. Fields, in order: V gene, clone size, J gene, D gene, CDR3 protein, CDR3 DNA. A D gene is named only where the DNA matches it firmly. Clone size, where shown, is once, few, many, or a class for clones that have expanded.

TRBV6-5,NA,TRBJ1-6,NA,CASSSSIGNSPLHF,TGTGCCAGCAGTTCCTCCATAGGAAATTCACCCCTCCACTTT
TRBV29-1,NA,TRBJ2-7,NA,CSVVGGLKEQYF,TGCAGCGTTGTAGGAGGTTTAAAGGAGCAGTACTTC
TRBV5-1,NA,TRBJ2-7,NA,CASSPVVASEQYF,TGCGCCAGCAGCCCCGTTGTGGCTAGCGAGCAGTACTTC
TRBV5-1,many,TRBJ2-1,TRBD2,CASSLEKLAGDGIEQFF,TGCGCCAGCAGCTTGGAGAAACTAGCGGGAGACGGGATTGAGCAGTTCTTC
TRBV2,few,TRBJ1-1,TRBD1,CASSERGLTGRSTEAFF,TGTGCCAGCAGTGAAAGAGGGTTGACAGGGCGGAGCACTGAAGCTTTCTTT
TRBV6-1,NA,TRBJ2-5,TRBD2,CASSNSGGETQYF,TGTGCCAGCAGTAATAGCGGGGGGGAGACCCAGTACTTC
TRBV4-3,few,TRBJ2-2,NA,CASSWTMNTGELFF,TGCGCCAGCAGCTGGACTATGAACACCGGGGAGCTGTTTTTT
TRBV6-5,NA,TRBJ2-1,NA,CASSYEASSYNEQFF,TGTGCCAGCAGTTACGAGGCTAGCAGTTACAATGAGCAGTTCTTC
TRBV10-3,NA,TRBJ1-1,TRBD1,CAISDGDRLNTEAFF,TGTGCCATCAGTGATGGGGACAGGTTGAACACTGAAGCTTTCTTT
TRBV7-9,NA,TRBJ2-4,NA,CASSLVGQPAKNIQYF,TGTGCCAGCAGCTTAGTGGGACAACCGGCCAAAAACATTCAGTACTTC
TRBV20-1,many,TRBJ1-1,NA,CSAPGRAEAFF,TGCAGTGCTCCAGGTAGAGCTGAAGCTTTCTTT
TRBV4-2,NA,TRBJ2-7,NA,CASSQTRGGSYEQYF,TGTGCCAGCAGCCAAACGAGAGGGGGATCCTACGAGCAGTACTTC
TRBV20-1,NA,TRBJ1-6,NA,CSARGGQRGSPLHF,TGCAGTGCTAGAGGGGGGCAGCGGGGTTCACCCCTCCACTTT
TRBV2,few,TRBJ2-7,NA,CASRQAGEQYF,TGTGCCAGCAGGCAAGCAGGGGAGCAGTACTTC
TRBV6-2/TRBV6-3,few,TRBJ2-2,NA,CASSRIGGAALGTGELFF,TGTGCCAGCTCTAGGATTGGGGGAGCGGCCTTGGGCACCGGGGAGCTGTTTTTT
TRBV7-2,NA,TRBJ2-4,TRBD2,CASSPRLAEQNIQYF,TGTGCCAGCAGCCCCCGACTAGCTGAGCAAAACATTCAGTACTTC
TRBV20-1,many,TRBJ2-1,TRBD2,CSARLAGVNEQFF,TGCAGTGCTAGACTAGCGGGAGTGAATGAGCAGTTCTTC
TRBV20-1,NA,TRBJ1-2,TRBD1,CSASGTGATVDYGYTF,TGCAGTGCGTCCGGGACAGGGGCCACAGTGGACTATGGCTACACCTTC
TRBV18,many,TRBJ2-2,NA,CASSPRHSPGELFF,TGTGCCAGCTCACCGAGGCACAGTCCTGGGGAGCTGTTTTTT
TRBV15,NA,TRBJ2-5,TRBD1,CATSRKKTGGDGETQYF,TGTGCCACCAGCAGAAAAAAAACAGGGGGCGATGGGGAGACCCAGTACTTC
TRBV11-2,NA,TRBJ2-2,NA,CASSPRSPAVANTGELFF,TGTGCCAGCAGCCCCCGCAGCCCCGCAGTCGCGAACACCGGGGAGCTGTTTTTT
TRBV12-3/TRBV12-4,many,TRBJ2-3,TRBD1,CASGGTGGPGRTDTQYF,TGTGCCAGCGGGGGGACAGGGGGGCCTGGACGTACAGATACGCAGTATTTT
TRBV9,few,TRBJ2-3,NA,CASSSQGTQDGTQYF,TGTGCCAGCAGCTCTCAGGGGACCCAAGACGGAACGCAGTATTTT
TRBV3-1,few,TRBJ1-6,NA,CASSQEGIAPLHF,TGTGCCAGCAGCCAAGAGGGAATCGCACCCCTCCACTTT
TRBV20-1,few,TRBJ1-5,TRBD1,CSAREDRGNQPQHF,TGCAGTGCTAGAGAGGACAGGGGCAATCAGCCCCAGCATTTT
TRBV7-9,NA,TRBJ2-2,NA,CASSLGVGTGELFF,TGTGCCAGCAGCTTAGGTGTGGGCACCGGGGAGCTGTTTTTT
TRBV30,few,TRBJ2-1,NA,CAWAGGIDEQFF,TGTGCCTGGGCAGGGGGGATCGATGAGCAGTTCTTC
TRBV28,NA,TRBJ2-7,NA,CASSSQEANHEQYF,TGTGCCAGCAGTAGCCAGGAAGCGAACCACGAGCAGTACTTC
TRBV3-1,NA,TRBJ1-5,TRBD1,CASSARQGNQPQHF,TGTGCCAGCAGCGCCCGACAGGGGAATCAGCCCCAGCATTTT
TRBV7-9,NA,TRBJ1-1,TRBD1,CASRPRQGSNTEAFF,TGTGCCAGCAGACCGAGACAGGGATCGAACACTGAAGCTTTCTTT
TRBV29-1,few,TRBJ1-1,NA,CSVEVGSRMNTEAFF,TGCAGCGTTGAGGTTGGCAGCCGAATGAACACTGAAGCTTTCTTT
TRBV6-5,few,TRBJ2-2,TRBD1,CASSSRTGVRTGELFF,TGTGCCAGCAGTTCCCGGACAGGGGTACGCACCGGGGAGCTGTTTTTT
TRBV3-1,many,TRBJ2-7,TRBD2,CASSISGTAYEQYF,TGTGCCAGCAGCATCAGCGGGACGGCCTACGAGCAGTACTTC
TRBV5-1,NA,TRBJ2-4,NA,CASSLNEGTAQNIQYF,TGCGCCAGCAGCCTAAATGAGGGGACGGCCCAAAACATTCAGTACTTC
TRBV6-1,NA,TRBJ1-1,TRBD1,CASSPRQGGTTEAFF,TGTGCCAGCAGTCCCAGGCAGGGGGGGACCACTGAAGCTTTCTTT